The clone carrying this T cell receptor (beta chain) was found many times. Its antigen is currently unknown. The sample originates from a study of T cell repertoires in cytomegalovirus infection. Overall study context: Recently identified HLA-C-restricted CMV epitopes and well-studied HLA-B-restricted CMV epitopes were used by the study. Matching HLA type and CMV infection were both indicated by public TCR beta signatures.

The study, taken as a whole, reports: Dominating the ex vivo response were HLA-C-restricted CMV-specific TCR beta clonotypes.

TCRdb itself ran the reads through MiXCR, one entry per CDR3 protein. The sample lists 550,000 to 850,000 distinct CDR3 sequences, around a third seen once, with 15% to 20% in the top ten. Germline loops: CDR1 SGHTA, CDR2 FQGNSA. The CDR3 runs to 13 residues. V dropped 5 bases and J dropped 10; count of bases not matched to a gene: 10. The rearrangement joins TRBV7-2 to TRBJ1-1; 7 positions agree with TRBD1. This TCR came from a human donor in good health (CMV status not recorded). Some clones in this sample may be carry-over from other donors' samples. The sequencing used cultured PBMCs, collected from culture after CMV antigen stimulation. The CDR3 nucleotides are TGTGCCAGCAGCGAGACAGGGTTGAGGCCAGCTTTCTTT. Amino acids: CASSETGLRPAFF.